This T cell receptor beta chain was sequenced for a study of tumor-infiltrating lymphocytes in primary liver carcinoma. Findings of the study overall: Tumor tissue displayed a significantly greater top-250-clone fraction than blood (p = 0.039).

Synthesis of TCR beta cDNA was carried out from 450 to 650 ng total RNA with a constant-region primer. Generation of the TCR beta libraries relied on three nested multiplex PCR rounds using slightly modified ARM-PCR. Running roughly 10 cycles apiece, the first two PCR rounds relied on TRBV1-TRBV30 forward primers together with a C-beta reverse primer. Each CDR3 protein gets one entry after TCRdb re-called the multiplex PCR reads with MiXCR. The sample shows 310,000 or so distinct CDR3 sequences, roughly 60% of them seen only once. Germline V gives CDR1 SGHAT, CDR2 FQNNGV. The ends were cut back, 2 bases at V and 6 bases at J, with 20 bases in the middle. The CDR3 covers 16 residues. It was unsorted whole blood that yielded blood RNA, and germline DNA was also extracted. These patients lived with chronic HBV infection and had never been treated. Investigators obtained 4 to 4.5 milliliters of peripheral blood ahead of surgery.

On this clonotype: The target antigen is unknown.

The sequence was collected from a woman aged 25-40 years with primary liver carcinoma and hepatitis B virus infection. The chain carries TRBV11-2 and TRBJ2-7; D unclear. Sequencing was carried out using peripheral blood. The CDR3 region has the DNA TGTGCCAGCAGCTTAACTCCGGCAGGAAGCACCTGCGAGCAGTACTTC. Amino acid sequence: CASSLTPAGSTCEQYF.